This TCR beta chain stems from a study of T cell repertoires in aging, cancer and after chemotherapy. Rearranged V-D-J TRB sequences were amplified with a mixed TRB-A/B primer pool. Via MiXCR, TCRdb re-called the multiplex PCR reads, giving one row per CDR3 protein. The table records 13,000 or so distinct CDR3 sequences, 25% of them present only once. TCR beta rearrangements were amplified from peripheral blood genomic DNA. Germline CDR1 reads MNHNS; CDR2 reads SASEGT. The CDR3 spans 14 residues. The V and J ends lost 5 bases and 5 bases respectively, with 12 bases between them. Study observations and caveats: In each cancer cohort, median generation probability increased across chemotherapy, suggesting thymic output rebounded.

Concerning this clonotype itself: What it recognizes is unknown.

The sequence was obtained from a human donor in good health. The J gene is TRBJ1-4, the V gene TRBV6-1; possible D gene TRBD1, 6 bases. The sequenced sample consisted of blood. The CDR3 DNA is TGTGCCAGCAGTTACAGGGTGATCAATGAAAAACTGTTTTTT. Protein sequence: CASSYRVINEKLFF.